This entry lists 22 T cell receptor beta chains sequenced from one sample in a study of shared clonotypes between healthy human individuals. Assay: immunoSEQ multiplex PCR; the TCRdb copy retains only in-frame clones and omits some. This sample has about 1 million clones; 65% to 75% occur once, and the top ten carry about 1.5%. Input material: memory CD4+ T cells sorted from blood. The subset was: CD45RA-negative fraction. The receptor source for this set is a man in his late teens or twenties in good health.

The V gene is TRBV27, the J gene TRBJ2-1; 10 bases are shared with TRBD1. Trimming took 1 base from V and 7 from J; bases not matched to a gene: 4. Germline loops: CDR1 MNHEY, CDR2 SMNVEV (reference sequence). The CDR3 sequence is 15 residues long. The CDR3 DNA is TGTGCCAGCAGTTTATTCAGGGACAGGGGTAATGAGCAGTTCTTC. It is translated as CASSLFRDRGNEQFF.

V gene TRBV7-9 combines with J gene TRBJ2-6; D not certain. Germline values: CDR1 SEHNR, CDR2 FQNEAQ (reference sequence). The CDR3 runs to 15 residues. V shed 2 bases and J shed 0 bases, with 5 bases lying between them. The CDR3 nucleotides are TGTGCCAGCAGCTTAACCGGCTCTGGGGCCAACGTCCTGACTTTC. It specifies CASSLTGSGANVLTF.

This CDR3 is CASSGTGTGHYEQYF. Here the CDR3 DNA reads TGTGCCAGCAGCGGAACCGGGACAGGCCACTACGAGCAGTACTTC. The chain couples TRBV6-6 to TRBJ2-7, with 8 bases aligning to TRBD1. This CDR3 region has 15 residues. The trim removed 6 bases at V and 3 bases at J, leaving 10 bases unmatched. Germline values: CDR1 MNHNY, CDR2 SVGAGI (reference sequence).

The chain carries TRBV6-5 and TRBJ1-4, with D unclear. Per the germline V gene, CDR1 is MNHEY and CDR2 is SVGAGI. The length of the CDR3 is 14 residues. The ends were cut back, 0 bases at V and 4 bases at J, with 6 bases in the middle. This CDR3 is CASSYSHSNEKLFF. The CDR3 region has the DNA TGTGCCAGCAGTTACTCTCACAGTAATGAAAAACTGTTTTTT.

This chain joins TRBV5-1 and TRBJ2-5; TRBD2 matches 9 bases. This CDR3 has 16 amino acids. Trimming took 1 base from V and 2 from J; bases not matched to a gene: 6. The germline V gene has CDR1 SGHRS and CDR2 YFSETQ. In DNA, the CDR3 is TGCGCCAGCAGCTTGAATGTAGCGGGGGAGCAAGAGACCCAGTACTTC. Protein product: CASSLNVAGEQETQYF.

The V call is TRBV5-1, the J call TRBJ2-3; D is undetermined. CDR1 SGHRS and CDR2 YFSETQ come from the germline V gene. This CDR3 has 13 residues. The V end was cut by 4 bases, the J end by 3 bases, with 9 bases between. The CDR3 DNA reads as TGCGCCAGCAGCCCCGAAGGGACAGATACGCAGTATTTT. It specifies CASSPEGTDTQYF. Looking up the rest from reference TRBV5-1 and TRBJ2-3 gives the full variable domain: KAGVTQTPRYLIKTRGQQVTLSCSPISGHRSVSWYQQTPGQGLQFLFEYFSETQRNKGNFPGRFSGRQFSNSRSEMNVSTLELGDSALYLCASSPEGTDTQYFGPGTRLTVL.

The V gene is TRBV7-9, the J gene TRBJ1-4; D is perhaps TRBD1 (5 bases). Germline CDR1 is SEHNR and CDR2 is FQNEAQ (reference sequence). The CDR3 runs to 15 residues. The V end lost 2 bases, the J end lost 4 bases, and 11 bases lay between the germline ends. CDR3 coding DNA: TGTGCCAGCAGCTTACTGGGGACGGGTAATGAAAAACTGTTTTTT. As protein: CASSLLGTGNEKLFF. Drawing the rest from reference TRBV7-9 and TRBJ1-4, the complete variable domain is DTGVSQNPRHKITKRGQNVTFRCDPISEHNRLYWYRQTLGQGPEFLTYFQNEAQLEKSRLLSDRFSAERPKGSFSTLEIQRTEQGDSAMYLCASSLLGTGNEKLFFGSGTQLSVL.

The gene calls are TRBV5-1 and TRBJ2-7; no clear D gene. Trimming shortened V by 2 bases and J by 5 bases, and 8 bases separated the two germline ends. From germline, CDR1 is SGHRS and CDR2 YFSETQ. CDR3 length: 12 residues. As DNA, the CDR3 is TGCGCCAGCAGCTTCTATGCGAACGAGCAGTACTTC. Protein product: CASSFYANEQYF. Together with reference TRBV5-1 and TRBJ2-7, the CDR3 gives the full variable domain: KAGVTQTPRYLIKTRGQQVTLSCSPISGHRSVSWYQQTPGQGLQFLFEYFSETQRNKGNFPGRFSGRQFSNSRSEMNVSTLELGDSALYLCASSFYANEQYFGPGTRLTVT.

The chain uses TRBV6-4 and TRBJ2-1; no clear D gene. Germline V gene data show CDR1 as MRHNA and CDR2 as SNTAGT. Between the trimmed V and J ends, which lost 4 bases and 0 bases, there was a span of 10 bases. The CDR3 contains 15 residues. The CDR3 DNA reads as TGTGCCAGCAGTGCCGACATACTCTCCTACAATGAGCAGTTCTTC. Translating gives CASSADILSYNEQFF.

The chain links TRBV4-3 to TRBJ2-5; no clear D gene. Germline loops: CDR1 LGHNA, CDR2 YSLEER. The V end was cut by 1 base, the J end by 0 bases, with 9 bases between. The CDR3 has 15 amino acids. The CDR3 reads CASSQGSGYQETQYF. CDR3 DNA sequence: TGCGCCAGCAGCCAAGGAAGTGGGTACCAAGAGACCCAGTACTTC.

V gene TRBV10-3 combines with J gene TRBJ2-1; TRBD1 might be the D (5 bases). Germline V gives CDR1 ENHRY, CDR2 SYGVKD. This CDR3 is 16 amino acids long. V was shortened by 2 bases and J by 1 base, with 12 bases between the two germline ends. CDR3 region: CAISEAGPKSYNEQFF. The CDR3 DNA reads TGTGCCATCAGTGAGGCAGGGCCAAAATCCTACAATGAGCAGTTCTTC.

This chain links TRBV29-1 with TRBJ1-6; D perhaps matches TRBD1 (5 bases). Germline CDR1 and CDR2: SQVTM and ANQGSEA. The CDR3 covers 16 residues. V was pared by 6 bases and J by 2 bases, with 17 bases between. The CDR3 loop is CSVGGQRLTYNSPLHF. In DNA, the CDR3 is TGCAGCGTGGGGGGTCAGCGCCTCACCTATAATTCACCCCTCCACTTT.

The V call is TRBV29-1, the J call TRBJ1-1; perhaps TRBD1 as D (6 bases). The length of the CDR3 is 13 residues. CDR1 and CDR2 (germline): SQVTM, ANQGSEA. V was shortened by 6 bases and J by 7 bases, with 18 bases between the two germline ends. The CDR3 reads CSVRYRAPFEAFF. The CDR3 bases are TGCAGCGTCCGGTACAGGGCCCCGTTTGAAGCTTTCTTT. The variable domain in full, completed from reference TRBV29-1 and TRBJ1-1, reads SAVISQKPSRDICQRGTSLTIQCQVDSQVTMMFWYRQQPGQSLTLIATANQGSEATYESGFVIDKFPISRPNLTFSTLTVSNMSPEDSSIYLCSVRYRAPFEAFFGQGTRLTVV.

The genes are TRBV28 and TRBJ2-1; possible D gene TRBD2, 5 bases. The CDR3 spans 17 residues. Between the trimmed V and J ends, which lost 8 bases and 4 bases, there was a span of 24 bases. Germline V lookup: CDR1 MDHEN, CDR2 SYDVKM. The CDR3 loop is CASRVRSGRGRYNEQFF. The CDR3 bases are TGTGCCAGCCGGGTCCGCTCAGGACGGGGTAGGTACAATGAGCAGTTCTTC.

V and J are TRBV30 and TRBJ1-1; D possibly corresponds to TRBD1 (5 bases). The V end was cut by 0 bases, the J end by 0 bases, with 26 bases between. Germline values: CDR1 GTSNPN, CDR2 SVGIG (reference sequence). This CDR3 spans 20 amino acids. For the CDR3, the DNA is TGTGCCTGGAGTGTGGGGATTGGGGCGAGAAGAAGGGTGATGAACACTGAAGCTTTCTTT. Its protein is CAWSVGIGARRRVMNTEAFF.

This chain connects TRBV6-6 to TRBJ2-2; D is uncertain. Germline V gene sequence: CDR1 MNHNY, CDR2 SVGAGI (reference sequence). CDR3 length equals 14 residues. V was cut by 0 bases and J by 1 base, with 3 bases left in between. The CDR3 DNA follows: TGTGCCAGCAGTTACTCGAGGAACACCGGGGAGCTGTTTTTT. Protein product: CASSYSRNTGELFF.

V and J are TRBV2 and TRBJ1-5, with no clear D. V lost 10 bases and J lost 7, with 17 bases in between. Germline V CDR1 and CDR2: SNHLY, FYNNEI. This CDR3 has 13 residues. This CDR3 is CANSGDGGQPQHF. CDR3 nucleotides: TGTGCCAATTCTGGGGATGGAGGGCAGCCCCAGCATTTT.

As for this clone: Other DNA sequences in this specimen translate into the identical CDR3. The genes are TRBV11-2 and TRBJ2-5; D unclear. V lost 1 base and J lost 1, with 1 base in between. Germline V gives CDR1 SGHAT, CDR2 FQNNGV. This CDR3 region has 12 residues. The DNA of the CDR3 is TGTGCCAGCAGCTTAGGCCAAGAGACCCAGTACTTC. Protein product: CASSLGQETQYF.

V and J are TRBV5-6 and TRBJ2-7, with D unclear. The V gene's germline CDR1 is SGHDT and CDR2 YYEEEE. V gave up 4 bases and J gave up 0 bases, with 17 bases separating them. CDR3 size: 16 residues. CDR3 sequence reads: CASSPALKESSYEQYF. For the CDR3, the DNA is TGTGCCAGCAGCCCCGCCTTAAAGGAGAGCTCCTACGAGCAGTACTTC.

With respect to this clone: The same CDR3 also results from other DNA sequences found in this sample. This sequence joins TRBV7-9 and TRBJ2-7, with TRBD2 matching 7 bases. The germline gives CDR1 SEHNR, CDR2 FQNEAQ (reference sequence). V was clipped by 3 bases and J by 0 bases; unmatched bases: 2. The CDR3 sequence is 14 residues long. The CDR3 is CASSFSGSSYEQYF. The CDR3 nucleotides are TGTGCCAGCAGCTTTAGCGGGTCCTCCTACGAGCAGTACTTC.

This clone was recorded a few times. The chain employs TRBV4-1 and TRBJ1-6; perhaps TRBD1 as D (5 bases). The CDR3 is 15 residues long. Trimming took 0 bases from V and 8 from J, leaving 11 bases between them. CDR1 is MGHRA, CDR2 YSYEKL, per germline. The DNA for the CDR3 is TGCGCCAGCAGCCAAGACGGCCAGGGTTATTCACCCCTCCACTTT. Its protein is CASSQDGQGYSPLHF.

The rearrangement joins TRBV21-1 to TRBJ2-7; the DNA was not used to check the table's D call, TRBD2. TRBV21-1 is shown as a pseudogene. The length of the CDR3 is 18 residues. The CDR3 loop reads CASSSSPGLATYSYEQYF. The CDR3 bases are TGTGCCAGCAGCTCCTCCCCGGGACTAGCGACCTACTCCTACGAGCAGTACTTC.